This T cell receptor (beta chain) was observed in a study of regulatory T cells in long-lasting Graves disease. On this clonotype: Its target is not known.

Whole-study results and caveats: TRBV28, TRBJ1-2 and TRBJ2-5 were segments that persistent disease favored. Patients whose Graves' disease persisted exhibited lower TCR diversity than those newly diagnosed.

In building TCR beta libraries, iRepertoire HTBI primers were used together with Arm-PCR of CDR3 regions. TCRdb re-called the multiplex PCR reads with MiXCR, one entry per CDR3 protein. This sample has around 240,000 distinct CDR3 sequences, with more than 15% found just once. This CDR3 is 17 amino acids long. The V and J ends lost 6 bases and 2 bases, in that order; junction bases with no gene match: 7. Time point meaning: newly diagnosed GD, antithyroid drugs for less than 3 months. There was RNA extracted from PBMCs, and the TCR library was made from it. These data were also filed under a second study, of T cells in Graves' hyperthyroidism and ophthalmopathy. In that study: Together with thyroid ultrasound, orbital computed tomography, serum thyroxine and TRAb, clinical symptoms were used for diagnoses.

This chain connects TRBV12-3 or TRBV12-4 to TRBJ2-6, with 10 bases that match TRBD1. The receptor comes from a woman aged 30 to 39 with Graves disease. This specimen was peripheral blood mononuclear cells (PBMCs), taken at new diagnosis, from a patient treated with antithyroid drugs. As DNA, the CDR3 is TGTGCCAGCAGGCCGGGACAGGGGTTGCCTGGGGCCAACGTCCTGACTTTC. Protein product: CASRPGQGLPGANVLTF.